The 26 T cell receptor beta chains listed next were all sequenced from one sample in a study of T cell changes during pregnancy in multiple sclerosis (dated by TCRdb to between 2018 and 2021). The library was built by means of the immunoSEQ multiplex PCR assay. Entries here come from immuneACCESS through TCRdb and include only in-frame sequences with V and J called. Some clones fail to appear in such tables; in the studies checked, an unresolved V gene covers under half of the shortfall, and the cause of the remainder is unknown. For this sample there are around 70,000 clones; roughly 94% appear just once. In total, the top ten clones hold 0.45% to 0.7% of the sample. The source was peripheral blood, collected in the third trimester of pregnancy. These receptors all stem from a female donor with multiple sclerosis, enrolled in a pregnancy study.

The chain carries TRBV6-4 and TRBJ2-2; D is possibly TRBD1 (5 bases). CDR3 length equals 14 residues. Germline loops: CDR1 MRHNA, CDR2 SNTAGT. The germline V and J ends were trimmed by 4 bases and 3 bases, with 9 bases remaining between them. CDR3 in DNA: TGTGCCAGCAGTGGAGAAGGGGACACCGGGGAGCTGTTTTTT. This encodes CASSGEGDTGELFF.

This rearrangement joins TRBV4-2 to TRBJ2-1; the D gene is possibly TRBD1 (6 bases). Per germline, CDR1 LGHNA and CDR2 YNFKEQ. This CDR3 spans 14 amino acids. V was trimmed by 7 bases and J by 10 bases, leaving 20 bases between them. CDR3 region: CASNPTAGATEQFF. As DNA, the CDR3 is TGTGCCAGCAACCCAACAGCAGGGGCAACCGAGCAGTTCTTC.

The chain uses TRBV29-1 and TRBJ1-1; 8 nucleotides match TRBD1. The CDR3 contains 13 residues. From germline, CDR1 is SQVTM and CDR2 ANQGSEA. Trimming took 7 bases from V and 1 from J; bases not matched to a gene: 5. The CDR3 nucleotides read TGCAGCGCTGGACAGGGCCCGAACACTGAAGCTTTCTTT. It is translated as CSAGQGPNTEAFF.

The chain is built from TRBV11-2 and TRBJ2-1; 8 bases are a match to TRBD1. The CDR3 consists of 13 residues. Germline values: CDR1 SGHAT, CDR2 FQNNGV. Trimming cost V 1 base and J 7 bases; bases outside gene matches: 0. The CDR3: CASSLGTGNEQFF. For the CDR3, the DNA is TGTGCCAGCAGCTTAGGGACAGGGAATGAGCAGTTCTTC. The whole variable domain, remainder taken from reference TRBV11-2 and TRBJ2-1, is EAGVAQSPRYKIIEKRQSVAFWCNPISGHATLYWYQQILGQGPKLLIQFQNNGVVDDSQLPKDRFSAERLKGVDSTLKIQPAKLEDSAVYLCASSLGTGNEQFFGPGTRLTVL.

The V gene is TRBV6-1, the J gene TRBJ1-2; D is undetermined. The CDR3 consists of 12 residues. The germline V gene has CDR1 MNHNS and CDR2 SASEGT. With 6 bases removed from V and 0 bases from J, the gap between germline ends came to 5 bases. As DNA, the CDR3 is TGTGCCAGCAGCGGGACTAACTATGGCTACACCTTC. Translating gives CASSGTNYGYTF.

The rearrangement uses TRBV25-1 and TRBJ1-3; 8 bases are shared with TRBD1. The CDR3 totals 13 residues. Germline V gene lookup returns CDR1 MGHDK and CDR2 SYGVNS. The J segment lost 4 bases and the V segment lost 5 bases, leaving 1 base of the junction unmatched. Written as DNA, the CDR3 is TGTGCCAGCAGTCGACAGGGGGGAAACACCATATATTTT. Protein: CASSRQGGNTIYF.

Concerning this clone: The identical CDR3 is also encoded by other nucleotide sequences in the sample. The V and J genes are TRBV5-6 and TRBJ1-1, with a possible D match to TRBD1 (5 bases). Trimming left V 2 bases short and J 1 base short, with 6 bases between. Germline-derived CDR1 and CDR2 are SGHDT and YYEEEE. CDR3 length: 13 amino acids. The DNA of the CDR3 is TGTGCCAGCAGCTTCGGGGGGAACACTGAAGCTTTCTTT. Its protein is CASSFGGNTEAFF.

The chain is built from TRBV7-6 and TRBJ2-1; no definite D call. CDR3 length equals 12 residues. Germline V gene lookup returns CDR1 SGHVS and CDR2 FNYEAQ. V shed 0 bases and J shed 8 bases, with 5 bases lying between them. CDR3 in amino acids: CASSLAVHEQFF. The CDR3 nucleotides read TGTGCCAGCAGCTTAGCCGTCCATGAGCAGTTCTTC.

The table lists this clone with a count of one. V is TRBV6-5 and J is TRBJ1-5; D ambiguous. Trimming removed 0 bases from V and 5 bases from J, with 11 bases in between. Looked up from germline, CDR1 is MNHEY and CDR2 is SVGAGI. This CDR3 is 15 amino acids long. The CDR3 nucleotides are TGTGCCAGCAGTTACTCGCCTCCAGAGGATCAGCCCCAGCATTTT. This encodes CASSYSPPEDQPQHF.

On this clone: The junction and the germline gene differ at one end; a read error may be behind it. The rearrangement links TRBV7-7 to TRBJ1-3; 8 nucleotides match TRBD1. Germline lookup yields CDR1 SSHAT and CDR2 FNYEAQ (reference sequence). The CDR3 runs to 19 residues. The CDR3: CASSPTPWTGKRSGNTIYF. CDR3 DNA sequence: TGTGCTAGCAGCCCGACACCTTGGACAGGGAAACGCTCTGGAAACACCATATATTTT.

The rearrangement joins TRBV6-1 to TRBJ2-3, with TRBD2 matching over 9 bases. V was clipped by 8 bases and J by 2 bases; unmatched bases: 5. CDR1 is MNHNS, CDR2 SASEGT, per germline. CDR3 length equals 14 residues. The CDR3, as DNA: TGTGCCAGCCAGGGCGGGGGGGACACAGATACGCAGTATTTT. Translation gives CASQGGGDTDTQYF.

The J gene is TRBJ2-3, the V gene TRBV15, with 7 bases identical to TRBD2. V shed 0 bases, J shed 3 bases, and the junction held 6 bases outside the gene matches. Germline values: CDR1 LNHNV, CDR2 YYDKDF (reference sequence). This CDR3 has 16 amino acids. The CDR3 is CATSRDRPGGTDTQYF. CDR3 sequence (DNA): TGTGCCACCAGCAGAGATCGGCCGGGGGGAACAGATACGCAGTATTTT.

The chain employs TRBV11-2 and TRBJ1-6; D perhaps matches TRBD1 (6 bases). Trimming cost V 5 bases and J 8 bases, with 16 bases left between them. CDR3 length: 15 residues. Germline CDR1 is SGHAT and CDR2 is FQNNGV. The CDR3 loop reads CASSTSQGHYSPLHF. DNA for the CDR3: TGTGCCAGCAGCACCTCGCAGGGACACTATTCACCCCTCCACTTT.

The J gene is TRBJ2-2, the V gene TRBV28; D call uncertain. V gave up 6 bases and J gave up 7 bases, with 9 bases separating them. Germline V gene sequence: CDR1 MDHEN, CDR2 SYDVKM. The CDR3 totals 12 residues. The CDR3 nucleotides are TGTGCCAGCAGCCGCGTTGGCGGGGAGCTGTTTTTT. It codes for CASSRVGGELFF. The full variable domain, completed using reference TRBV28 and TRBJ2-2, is DVKVTQSSRYLVKRTGEKVFLECVQDMDHENMFWYRQDPGLGLRLIYFSYDVKMKEKGDIPEGYSVSREKKERFSLILESASTNQTSMYLCASSRVGGELFFGEGSRLTVL.

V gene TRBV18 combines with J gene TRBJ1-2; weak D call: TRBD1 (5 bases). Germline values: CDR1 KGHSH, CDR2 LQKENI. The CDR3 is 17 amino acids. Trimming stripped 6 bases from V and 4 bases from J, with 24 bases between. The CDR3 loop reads CASSPLDTKSEGYGYTF. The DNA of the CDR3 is TGTGCCAGCTCCCCCTTGGACACGAAGTCGGAGGGCTATGGCTACACCTTC.

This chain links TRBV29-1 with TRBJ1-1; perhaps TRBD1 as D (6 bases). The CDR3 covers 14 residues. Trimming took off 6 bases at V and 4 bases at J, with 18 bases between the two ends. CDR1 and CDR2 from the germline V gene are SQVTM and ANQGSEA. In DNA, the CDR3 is TGCAGCGTCGTTACGGGGAGGGGGGGCACTGAAGCTTTCTTT. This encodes CSVVTGRGGTEAFF. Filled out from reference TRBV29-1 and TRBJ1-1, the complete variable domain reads SAVISQKPSRDICQRGTSLTIQCQVDSQVTMMFWYRQQPGQSLTLIATANQGSEATYESGFVIDKFPISRPNLTFSTLTVSNMSPEDSSIYLCSVVTGRGGTEAFFGQGTRLTVV.

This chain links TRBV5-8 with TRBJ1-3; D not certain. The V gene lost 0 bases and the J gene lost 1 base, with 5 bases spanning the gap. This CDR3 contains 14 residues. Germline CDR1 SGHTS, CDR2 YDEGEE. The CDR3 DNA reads TGTGCCAGCAGCTTGGAGACATCTGGAAACACCATATATTTT. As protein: CASSLETSGNTIYF.

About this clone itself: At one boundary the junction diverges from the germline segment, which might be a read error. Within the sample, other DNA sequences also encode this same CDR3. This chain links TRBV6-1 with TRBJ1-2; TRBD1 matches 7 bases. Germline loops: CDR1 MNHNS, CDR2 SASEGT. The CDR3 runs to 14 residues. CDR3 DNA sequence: TGTGCCAGCAGTGAATTAGCAGGGACAGACGGCTACACTTTC. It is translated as CASSELAGTDGYTF.

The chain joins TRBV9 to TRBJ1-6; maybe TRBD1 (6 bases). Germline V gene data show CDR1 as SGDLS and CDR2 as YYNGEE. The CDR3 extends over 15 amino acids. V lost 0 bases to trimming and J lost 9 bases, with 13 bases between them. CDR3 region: CASSVGGIGGSPLHF. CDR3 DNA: TGTGCCAGCAGCGTAGGAGGAATAGGGGGTTCACCCCTCCACTTT.

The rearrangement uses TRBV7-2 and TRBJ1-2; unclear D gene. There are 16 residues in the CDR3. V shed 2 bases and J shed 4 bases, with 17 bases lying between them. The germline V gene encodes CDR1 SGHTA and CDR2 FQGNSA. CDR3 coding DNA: TGTGCCAGCAGCTTAAGGTTGCCCCAGCGGGGCTATGGCTACACCTTC. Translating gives CASSLRLPQRGYGYTF.

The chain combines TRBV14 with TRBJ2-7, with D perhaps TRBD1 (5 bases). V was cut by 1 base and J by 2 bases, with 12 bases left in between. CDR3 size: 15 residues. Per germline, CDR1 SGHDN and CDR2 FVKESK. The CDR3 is CASSQGARVTYEQYF. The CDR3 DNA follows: TGTGCCAGCAGCCAAGGGGCCAGGGTTACCTACGAGCAGTACTTC.

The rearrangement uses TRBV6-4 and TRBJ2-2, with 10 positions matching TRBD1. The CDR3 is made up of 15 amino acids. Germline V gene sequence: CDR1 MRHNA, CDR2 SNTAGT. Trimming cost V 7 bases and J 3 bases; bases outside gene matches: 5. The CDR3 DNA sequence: TGTGCCAGCAAGCCCGGACAGGGGGACACCGGGGAGCTGTTTTTT. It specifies CASKPGQGDTGELFF.

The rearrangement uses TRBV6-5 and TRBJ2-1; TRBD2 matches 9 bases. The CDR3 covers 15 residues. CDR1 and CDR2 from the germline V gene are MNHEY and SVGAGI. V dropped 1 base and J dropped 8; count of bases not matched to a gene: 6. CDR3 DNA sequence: TGTGCCAGCAGTTACTTCCCGCGGACTAGCGATGAGCAGTTCTTC. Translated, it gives CASSYFPRTSDEQFF.

CDR3: CASSSKSWGQGVEQYF. CDR3 bases: TGTGCCAGCAGTTCCAAGTCCTGGGGACAGGGTGTAGAGCAGTACTTC. The rearrangement uses TRBV6-5 and TRBJ2-7; 9 bases align to TRBD1. The length of the CDR3 is 16 residues. J lost 7 bases, V lost 4 bases, and 14 bases had no gene match. Germline V CDR1 and CDR2: MNHEY, SVGAGI.

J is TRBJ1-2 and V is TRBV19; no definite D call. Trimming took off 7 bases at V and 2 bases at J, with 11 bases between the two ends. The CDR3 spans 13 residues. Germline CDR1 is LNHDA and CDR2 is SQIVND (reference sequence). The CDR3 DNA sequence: TGTGCCAGTACCCGGACGGGGAACTATGGCTACACCTTC. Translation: CASTRTGNYGYTF.

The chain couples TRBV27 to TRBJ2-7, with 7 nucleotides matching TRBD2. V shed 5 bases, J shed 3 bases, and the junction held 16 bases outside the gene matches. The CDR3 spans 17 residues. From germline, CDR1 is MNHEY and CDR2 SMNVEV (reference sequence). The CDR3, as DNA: TGTGCCAGCAGTGCCCTTCGGATAGCGGGCGGCCTCTACGAGCAGTACTTC. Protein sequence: CASSALRIAGGLYEQYF.